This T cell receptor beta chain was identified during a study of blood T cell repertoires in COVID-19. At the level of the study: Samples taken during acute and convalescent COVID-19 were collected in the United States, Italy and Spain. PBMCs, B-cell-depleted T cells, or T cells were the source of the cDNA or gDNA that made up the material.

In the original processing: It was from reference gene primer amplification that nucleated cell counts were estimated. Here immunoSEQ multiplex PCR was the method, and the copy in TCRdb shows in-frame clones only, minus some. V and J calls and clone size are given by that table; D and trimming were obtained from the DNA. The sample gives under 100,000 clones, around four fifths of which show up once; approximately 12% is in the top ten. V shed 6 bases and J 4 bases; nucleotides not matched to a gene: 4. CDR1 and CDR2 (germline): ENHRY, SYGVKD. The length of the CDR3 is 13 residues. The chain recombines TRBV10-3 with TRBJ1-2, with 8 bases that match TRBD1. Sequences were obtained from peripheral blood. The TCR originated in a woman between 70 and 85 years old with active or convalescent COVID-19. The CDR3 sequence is CAISPQGGYGYTF. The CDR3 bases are TGTGCCATCAGCCCACAGGGGGGCTATGGCTACACCTTC.